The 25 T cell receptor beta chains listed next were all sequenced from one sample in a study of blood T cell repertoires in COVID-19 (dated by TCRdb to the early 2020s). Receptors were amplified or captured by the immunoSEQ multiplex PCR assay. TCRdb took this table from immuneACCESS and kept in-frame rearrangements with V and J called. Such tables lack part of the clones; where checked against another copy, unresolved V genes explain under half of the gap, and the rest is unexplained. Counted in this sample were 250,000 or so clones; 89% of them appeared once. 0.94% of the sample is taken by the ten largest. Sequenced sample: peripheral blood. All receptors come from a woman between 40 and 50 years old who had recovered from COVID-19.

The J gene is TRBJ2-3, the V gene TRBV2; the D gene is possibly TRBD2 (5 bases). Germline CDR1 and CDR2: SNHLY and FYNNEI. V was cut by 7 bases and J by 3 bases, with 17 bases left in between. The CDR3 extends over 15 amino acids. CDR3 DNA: TGTGCCAGCAAGGTGGATGGGCTAGCAACAGATACGCAGTATTTT. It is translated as CASKVDGLATDTQYF.

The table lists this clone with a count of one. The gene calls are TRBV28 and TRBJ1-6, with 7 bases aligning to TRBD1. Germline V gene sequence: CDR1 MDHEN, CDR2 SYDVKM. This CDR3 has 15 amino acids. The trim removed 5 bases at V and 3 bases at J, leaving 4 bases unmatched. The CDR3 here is CASSVTGDYNSPLHF. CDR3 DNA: TGTGCCAGCAGTGTAACAGGGGACTATAATTCACCCCTCCACTTT.

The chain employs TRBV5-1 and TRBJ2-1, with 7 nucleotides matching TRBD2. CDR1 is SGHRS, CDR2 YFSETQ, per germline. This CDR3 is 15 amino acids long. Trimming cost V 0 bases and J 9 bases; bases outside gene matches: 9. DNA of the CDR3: TGCGCCAGCAGCTTGGTTGGACTAGGGGTGGCTGAGCAGTTCTTC. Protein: CASSLVGLGVAEQFF.

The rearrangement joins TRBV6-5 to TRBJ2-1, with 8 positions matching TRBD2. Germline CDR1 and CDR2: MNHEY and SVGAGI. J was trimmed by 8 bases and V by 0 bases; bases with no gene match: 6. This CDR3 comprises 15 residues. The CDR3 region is CASSYSGTRMDEQFF. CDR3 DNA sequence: TGTGCCAGCAGTTACTCTGGGACTAGAATGGATGAGCAGTTCTTC.

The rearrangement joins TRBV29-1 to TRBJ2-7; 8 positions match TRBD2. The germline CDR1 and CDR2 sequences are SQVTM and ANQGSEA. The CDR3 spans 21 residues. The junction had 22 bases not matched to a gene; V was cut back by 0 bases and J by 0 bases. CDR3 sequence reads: CSVEEIRIYGPDSGVSYEQYF. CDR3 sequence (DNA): TGCAGCGTTGAAGAAATCAGAATATATGGGCCCGATAGCGGGGTCTCCTACGAGCAGTACTTC.

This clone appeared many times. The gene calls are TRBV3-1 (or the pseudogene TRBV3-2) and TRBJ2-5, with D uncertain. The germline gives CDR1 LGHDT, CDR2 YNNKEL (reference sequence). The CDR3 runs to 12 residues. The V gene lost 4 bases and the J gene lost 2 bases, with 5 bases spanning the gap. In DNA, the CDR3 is TGTGCCAGCAGCCCCCAACAAGAGACCCAGTACTTC. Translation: CASSPQQETQYF.

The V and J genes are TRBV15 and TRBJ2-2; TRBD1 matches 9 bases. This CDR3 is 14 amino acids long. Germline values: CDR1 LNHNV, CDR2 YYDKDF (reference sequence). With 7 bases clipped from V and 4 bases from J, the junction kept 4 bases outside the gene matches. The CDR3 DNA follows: TGTGCCACCAAAGGGACAGGGAGCACCGGGGAGCTGTTTTTT. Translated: CATKGTGSTGELFF.

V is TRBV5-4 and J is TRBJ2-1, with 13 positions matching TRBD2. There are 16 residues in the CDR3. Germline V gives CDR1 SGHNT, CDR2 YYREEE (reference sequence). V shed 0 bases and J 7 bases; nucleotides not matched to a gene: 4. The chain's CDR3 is CASSLGTSGSYNEQFF. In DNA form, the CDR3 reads TGTGCCAGCAGCTTGGGGACTAGCGGGAGTTATAATGAGCAGTTCTTC.

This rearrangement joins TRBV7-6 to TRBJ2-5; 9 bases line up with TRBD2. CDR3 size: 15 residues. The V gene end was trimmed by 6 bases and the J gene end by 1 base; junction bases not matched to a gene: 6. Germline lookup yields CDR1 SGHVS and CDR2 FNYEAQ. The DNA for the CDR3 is TGTGCCAGCAGGGAGTCTAGCGGGGTCCAAGAGACCCAGTACTTC. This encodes CASRESSGVQETQYF.

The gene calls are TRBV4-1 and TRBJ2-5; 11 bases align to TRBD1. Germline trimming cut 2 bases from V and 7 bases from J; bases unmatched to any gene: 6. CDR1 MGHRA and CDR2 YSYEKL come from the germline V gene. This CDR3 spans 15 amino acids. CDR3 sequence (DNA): TGCGCCAGCAGCCAACTTGGGACAGGGGGTGGGACCCAGTACTTC. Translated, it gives CASSQLGTGGGTQYF.

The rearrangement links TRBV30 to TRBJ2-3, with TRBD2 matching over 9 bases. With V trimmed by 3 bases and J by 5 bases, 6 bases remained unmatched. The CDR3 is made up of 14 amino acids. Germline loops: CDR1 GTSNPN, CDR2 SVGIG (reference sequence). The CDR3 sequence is CAWRGLAPLDTQYF. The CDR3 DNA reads TGTGCCTGGAGAGGACTAGCGCCTCTAGATACGCAGTATTTT.

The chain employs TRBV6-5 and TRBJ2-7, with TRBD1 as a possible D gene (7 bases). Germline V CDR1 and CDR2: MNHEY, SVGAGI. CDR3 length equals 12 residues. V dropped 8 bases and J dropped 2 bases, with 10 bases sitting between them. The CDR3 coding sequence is TGTGCCAGCGGAGGGACAGCCTACGAGCAGTACTTC. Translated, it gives CASGGTAYEQYF.

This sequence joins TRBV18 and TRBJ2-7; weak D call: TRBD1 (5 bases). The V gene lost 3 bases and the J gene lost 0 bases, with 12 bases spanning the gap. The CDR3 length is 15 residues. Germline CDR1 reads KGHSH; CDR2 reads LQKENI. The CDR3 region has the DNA TGTGCCAGCTCACCCAGCCCTGGGGCCTCCTACGAGCAGTACTTC. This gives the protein CASSPSPGASYEQYF.

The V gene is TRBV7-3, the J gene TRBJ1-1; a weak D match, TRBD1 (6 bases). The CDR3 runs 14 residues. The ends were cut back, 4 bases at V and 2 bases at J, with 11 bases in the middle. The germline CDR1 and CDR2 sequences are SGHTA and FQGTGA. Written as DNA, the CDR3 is TGTGCCAGCAGCTCACAGGGTCCCAACACTGAAGCTTTCTTT. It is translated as CASSSQGPNTEAFF.

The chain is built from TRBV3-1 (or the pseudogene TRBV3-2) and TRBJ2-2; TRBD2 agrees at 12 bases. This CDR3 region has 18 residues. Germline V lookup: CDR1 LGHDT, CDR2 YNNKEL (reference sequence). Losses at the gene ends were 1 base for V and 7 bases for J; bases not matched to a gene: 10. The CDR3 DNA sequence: TGTGCCAGCAGCCAAGGACTAGCGGGAGTCGGGTTGGGCGGGGAGCTGTTTTTT. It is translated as CASSQGLAGVGLGGELFF.

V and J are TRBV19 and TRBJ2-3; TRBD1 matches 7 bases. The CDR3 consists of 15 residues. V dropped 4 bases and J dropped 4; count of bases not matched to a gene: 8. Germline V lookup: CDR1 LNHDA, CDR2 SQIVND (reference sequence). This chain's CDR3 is CASSTRGSTADTQYF. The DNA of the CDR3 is TGTGCCAGTAGTACCAGGGGGAGTACGGCAGATACGCAGTATTTT.

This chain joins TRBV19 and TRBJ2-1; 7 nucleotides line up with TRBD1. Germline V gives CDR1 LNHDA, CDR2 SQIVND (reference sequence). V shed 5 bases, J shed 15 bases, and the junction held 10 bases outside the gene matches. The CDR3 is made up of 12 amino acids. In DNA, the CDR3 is TGTGCCAGTAGTCCCAGACAGGGCTGTCGGTTCTTC. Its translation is CASSPRQGCRFF.

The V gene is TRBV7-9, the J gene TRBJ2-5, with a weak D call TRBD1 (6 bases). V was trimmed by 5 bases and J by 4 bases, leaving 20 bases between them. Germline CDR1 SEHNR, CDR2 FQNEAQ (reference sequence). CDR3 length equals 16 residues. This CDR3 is CASSQGRGFGGETQYF. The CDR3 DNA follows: TGTGCCAGCAGCCAGGGGAGAGGGTTCGGCGGAGAGACCCAGTACTTC.

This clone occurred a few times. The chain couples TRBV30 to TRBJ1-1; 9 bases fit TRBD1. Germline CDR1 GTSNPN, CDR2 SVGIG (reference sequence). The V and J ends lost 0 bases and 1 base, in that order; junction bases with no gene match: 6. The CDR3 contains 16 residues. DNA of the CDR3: TGTGCCTGGAGTGTAGGGACAGGGACCCCGAACACTGAAGCTTTCTTT. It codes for CAWSVGTGTPNTEAFF.

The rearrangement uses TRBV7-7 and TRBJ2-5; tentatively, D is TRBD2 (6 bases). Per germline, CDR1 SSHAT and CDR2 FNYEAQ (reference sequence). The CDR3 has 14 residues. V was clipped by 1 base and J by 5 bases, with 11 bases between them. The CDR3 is CASSLVVGTETQYF. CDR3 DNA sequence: TGTGCCAGCAGCTTAGTAGTGGGGACTGAGACCCAGTACTTC.

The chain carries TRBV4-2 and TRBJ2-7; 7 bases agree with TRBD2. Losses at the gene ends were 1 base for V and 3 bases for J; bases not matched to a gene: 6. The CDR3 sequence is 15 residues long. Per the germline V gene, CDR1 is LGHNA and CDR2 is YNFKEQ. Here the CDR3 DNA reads TGTGCCAGCAGCCAAGGGGACCGGGACTACTACGAGCAGTACTTC. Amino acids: CASSQGDRDYYEQYF.

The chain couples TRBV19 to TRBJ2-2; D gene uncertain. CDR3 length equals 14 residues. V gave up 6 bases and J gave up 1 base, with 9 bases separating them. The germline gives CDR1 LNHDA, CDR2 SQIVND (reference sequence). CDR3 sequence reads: CASSRGGNTGELFF. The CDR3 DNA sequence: TGTGCCAGTAGCCGTGGCGGGAACACCGGGGAGCTGTTTTTT.

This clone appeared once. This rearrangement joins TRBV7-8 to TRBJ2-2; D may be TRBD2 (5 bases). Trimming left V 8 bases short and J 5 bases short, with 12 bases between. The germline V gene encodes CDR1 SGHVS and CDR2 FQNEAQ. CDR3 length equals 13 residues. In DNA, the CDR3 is TGTGCCAGCCGGAGAGGGAGTACCGGGGAGCTGTTTTTT. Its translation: CASRRGSTGELFF. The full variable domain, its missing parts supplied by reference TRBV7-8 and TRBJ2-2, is GAGVSQSPRYKVAKRGQDVALRCDPISGHVSLFWYQQALGQGPEFLTYFQNEAQLDKSGLPSDRFFAERPEGSVSTLKIQRTQQEDSAVYLCASRRGSTGELFFGEGSRLTVL.

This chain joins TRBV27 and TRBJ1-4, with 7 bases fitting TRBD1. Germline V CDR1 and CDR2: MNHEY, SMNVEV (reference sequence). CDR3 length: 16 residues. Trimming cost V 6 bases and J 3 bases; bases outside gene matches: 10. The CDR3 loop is CASRPARGEANEKLFF. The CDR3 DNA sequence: TGTGCCAGCAGGCCCGCCAGGGGGGAGGCTAATGAAAAACTGTTTTTT.

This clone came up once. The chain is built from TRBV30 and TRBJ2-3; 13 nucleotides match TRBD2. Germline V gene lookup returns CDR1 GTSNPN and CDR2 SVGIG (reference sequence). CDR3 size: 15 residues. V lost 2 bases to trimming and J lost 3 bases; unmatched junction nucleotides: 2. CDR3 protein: CAWSLTSGRTDTQYF. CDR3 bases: TGTGCCTGGAGTTTGACTAGCGGGAGGACAGATACGCAGTATTTT.